This TCR beta chain was captured in a study of control samples from healthy donors and cancer patients (dated by TCRdb to the early 2020s). The library was produced with the immunoSEQ multiplex PCR assay. The table comes from immuneACCESS by way of TCRdb, which keeps in-frame sequences with V and J called. Part of the clones is missing from these tables; in studies checked, under half for an unresolved V gene and the rest for unknown reasons. The sample table contains approximately 37,000 clones; only one count was recorded for 80% to 90% of them. The ten biggest clones cover about 22% of the sample. This clone was seen once. This receptor's antigen is unknown. No much larger clonotype is one base removed from it; base qualities were not supplied. V loses 5 bases at its end and J loses 5 bases; junction bases beyond the gene matches: 11. Per the germline V gene, SGHVS is the CDR1 and FQNEAQ is the CDR2. The CDR3 spans 17 residues, from the cysteine through the phenylalanine. Only CDR3 DNA remains: 51 bases, in frame from the first base.

Sample: PBMCs. This clonotype originated in a woman aged 60-70 years with lung cancer. The sequence is built from TRBV7-8 and TRBJ2-5; TRBD2 agrees with 13 junctional bases. In nucleotides, the sequence is TGTGCCAGCAGCCCAGGATCGACTAGCGGGGGGATGGAGACCCAGTACTTC. Its amino acids are CASSPGSTSGGMETQYF. With the rest looked up from the reference TRBV7-8 and TRBJ2-5 genes rather than sequenced, the full variable domain is GAGVSQSPRYKVAKRGQDVALRCDPISGHVSLFWYQQALGQGPEFLTYFQNEAQLDKSGLPSDRFFAERPEGSVSTLKIQRTQQEDSAVYLCASSPGSTSGGMETQYFGPGTRLLVL.